A single sample gave rise to the 20 T cell receptor beta chains below, sequenced in a study of OX40 agonist ivuxolimab in advanced cancers. Method: immunoSEQ multiplex PCR; TCRdb's copy keeps in-frame clones and lacks some. This table has 53,000 or so clones, more than 70% appearing once. Specimen: CD4+ or CD8+ T cells sorted from blood, collected in a trial of the OX40 agonist ivuxolimab. The receptors come from an adult with an advanced solid tumor such as melanoma, head and neck, liver or kidney cancer.

The chain employs TRBV27 and TRBJ1-2; 8 bases agree with TRBD1. The CDR3 is made up of 14 amino acids. V lost 5 bases, J lost 8 bases, and 10 bases stayed unmatched. Germline loops: CDR1 MNHEY, CDR2 SMNVEV (reference sequence). For the CDR3, the DNA is TGTGCCAGCAGTCCGAGACAGGGGAAGGAGGGCTACACCTTC. The encoded protein is CASSPRQGKEGYTF.

The chain uses TRBV4-1 and TRBJ1-5; 10 positions agree with TRBD1. The CDR3 has 17 residues. Germline V gene data show CDR1 as MGHRA and CDR2 as YSYEKL. J was trimmed by 0 bases and V by 0 bases; bases with no gene match: 2. CDR3 amino acids: CASSQDGTGVSNQPQHF. The DNA of the CDR3 is TGCGCCAGCAGCCAAGATGGGACAGGGGTTAGCAATCAGCCCCAGCATTTT.

The chain uses TRBV19 and TRBJ2-1; 14 bases agree with TRBD2. Trimming cost V 6 bases and J 8 bases; bases outside gene matches: 6. CDR1 is LNHDA, CDR2 SQIVND, per germline (reference sequence). CDR3 length: 15 residues. The CDR3 nucleotides are TGTGCCAGTAGGGAGGGACTAGCGGGGGTCTATGAGCAGTTCTTC. Translating gives CASREGLAGVYEQFF.

This clone occurred a few times. The chain couples TRBV6-4 to TRBJ2-1; 7 bases line up with TRBD1. The length of the CDR3 is 15 residues. CDR1 and CDR2 from the germline V gene are MRHNA and SNTAGT. V gave up 3 bases and J gave up 2 bases; unmatched junction bases: 4. The CDR3 DNA follows: TGTGCCAGCAGTGAGGGACAGTCTCCCTACAATGAGCAGTTCTTC. Translation gives CASSEGQSPYNEQFF.

The chain employs TRBV10-3 and TRBJ2-2; D is unresolved. CDR1 and CDR2 (germline): ENHRY, SYGVKD. The ends were cut back, 9 bases at V and 2 bases at J, with 16 bases in the middle. The CDR3 is made up of 15 amino acids. The CDR3 nucleotides are TGTGCCATTCGAGAAACCACAGAAAACACCGGGGAGCTGTTTTTT. Its protein is CAIRETTENTGELFF.

The chain carries TRBV7-3 and TRBJ1-1; tentatively, D is TRBD1 (5 bases). Germline V CDR1 and CDR2: SGHTA, FQGTGA. This CDR3 comprises 13 residues. Trimming removed 5 bases at V and 2 bases at J, with 9 bases between. Here the CDR3 DNA reads TGTGCCAGCAGCGGGGGTCCAAACACTGAAGCTTTCTTT. This gives the protein CASSGGPNTEAFF. Full variable domain (missing parts from reference TRBV7-3 and TRBJ1-1): GAGVSQTPSNKVTEKGKYVELRCDPISGHTALYWYRQSLGQGPEFLIYFQGTGAADDSGLPNDRFFAVRPEGSVSTLKIQRTERGDSAVYLCASSGGPNTEAFFGQGTRLTVV.

The chain joins TRBV7-2 to TRBJ2-7, with a possible D match to TRBD2 (6 bases). This CDR3 comprises 14 residues. Per the germline V gene, CDR1 is SGHTA and CDR2 is FQGNSA. With 1 base removed from V and 2 bases from J, the gap between germline ends came to 9 bases. CDR3 coding DNA: TGTGCCAGCAGCTTAGTCCCGGGGGCCTACGAGCAGTACTTC. Amino acids: CASSLVPGAYEQYF.

V is TRBV28 and J is TRBJ1-4, with 7 bases lining up with TRBD1. V lost 6 bases, J lost 0 bases, and 4 bases stayed unmatched. In germline, CDR1 is MDHEN, CDR2 SYDVKM. CDR3 length equals 15 residues. CDR3 coding DNA: TGTGCCAGCAGGCGGCAGGGGGCAACTAATGAAAAACTGTTTTTT. Translating gives CASRRQGATNEKLFF.

The gene calls are TRBV6-5 and TRBJ1-5; TRBD1 aligns across 7 bases. Trimming at V came to 4 bases and at J to 4 bases, leaving 7 bases not matched to a gene. Germline CDR1 is MNHEY and CDR2 is SVGAGI. This CDR3 contains 15 residues. The CDR3 nucleotides read TGTGCCAGCAGTTGGACGGGACAGCGAAATCAGCCCCAGCATTTT. Its protein product is CASSWTGQRNQPQHF.

This clone showed up just once. The chain joins TRBV19 to TRBJ1-1; 7 bases map to TRBD1. Germline CDR1 LNHDA, CDR2 SQIVND (reference sequence). V dropped 0 bases and J dropped 3; count of bases not matched to a gene: 4. CDR3 length equals 15 residues. CDR3 sequence: CASSIEGRGDTEAFF. The DNA for the CDR3 is TGTGCCAGTAGTATAGAAGGCAGGGGGGACACTGAAGCTTTCTTT.

The rearrangement links TRBV4-1 to TRBJ2-1; 11 nucleotides align to TRBD2. This CDR3 has 16 amino acids. The ends lost 3 bases at V and 4 bases at J; junction bases unmatched: 5. Germline CDR1 reads MGHRA; CDR2 reads YSYEKL. In DNA form, the CDR3 reads TGCGCCAGCAGCCACGTTAGCGGGAGGGCATACAATGAGCAGTTCTTC. It translates to CASSHVSGRAYNEQFF.

V usage is TRBV5-1 and J usage is TRBJ2-1; maybe TRBD1 (6 bases). Trimming pared 4 bases from V and 4 bases from J, leaving 21 bases between. The CDR3 has 17 amino acids. CDR1 is SGHRS and CDR2 is YFSETQ in the germline V gene. CDR3 amino acids: CASSRGHLTTGYNEQFF. The CDR3 region has the DNA TGCGCCAGCAGCCGGGGACATCTCACAACGGGTTACAATGAGCAGTTCTTC.

The rearrangement uses TRBV19 and TRBJ1-2, with a possible D match to TRBD1 (5 bases). CDR1 and CDR2 (germline): LNHDA, SQIVND (reference sequence). V lost 3 bases, J lost 3 bases, and 11 bases lay in between. The CDR3 totals 14 residues. CDR3 in amino acids: CASSIRRRDYGYTF. The CDR3 nucleotides are TGTGCCAGTAGTATTAGGCGCAGGGACTATGGCTACACCTTC.

The sample holds a few counts of this clone. V and J are TRBV21-1 and TRBJ2-3; TRBD1 reflects the table's D call only, with no check against the DNA. TRBV21-1 is a pseudogene segment. The CDR3 is made up of 15 amino acids. CDR3 residues: CASSKGDRYTDTQYF. CDR3 DNA sequence: TGTGCCAGCAGCAAAGGGGACAGATACACAGATACGCAGTATTTT.

A single count supports this clone. The rearrangement links TRBV7-2 to TRBJ2-3, with D maybe TRBD1 (5 bases). Trimming left V 5 bases short and J 2 bases short, with 14 bases between. The CDR3 consists of 15 residues. The germline gives CDR1 SGHTA, CDR2 FQGNSA. The CDR3 reads CASSQGLYDTDTQYF. The CDR3 DNA follows: TGTGCCAGCAGCCAGGGTCTCTATGACACAGATACGCAGTATTTT.

The sample holds one count of this clone. The CDR3 loop reads CASSSGQEDTQYF. The CDR3 nucleotides read TGTGCCAGCAGCTCCGGACAGGAGGATACGCAGTATTTT. This sequence joins TRBV5-4 and TRBJ2-3, with TRBD1 identical over 7 bases. The CDR3 consists of 13 residues. Germline V CDR1 and CDR2: SGHNT, YYREEE (reference sequence). V dropped 3 bases and J dropped 6; count of bases not matched to a gene: 4. The full variable domain, in which reference TRBV5-4 and TRBJ2-3 provide the parts outside the CDR3, is ETGVTQSPTHLIKTRGQQVTLRCSSQSGHNTVSWYQQALGQGPQFIFQYYREEENGRGNFPPRFSGLQFPNYSSELNVNALELDDSALYLCASSSGQEDTQYFGPGTRLTVL.

This clone appeared once. CDR3 nucleotides: TGTGCCAGCAGCCCAGGTGCAGGGCCCCCCTACAATGAGCAGTTCTTC. Protein sequence: CASSPGAGPPYNEQFF. This chain uses TRBV7-3 with TRBJ2-1, with D possibly matching TRBD1 (5 bases). Trimming removed 5 bases from V and 2 bases from J, with 16 bases in between. Germline V lookup: CDR1 SGHTA, CDR2 FQGTGA. CDR3 length: 16 residues. Full variable domain (outside the CDR3, taken from reference TRBV7-3 and TRBJ2-1): GAGVSQTPSNKVTEKGKYVELRCDPISGHTALYWYRQSLGQGPEFLIYFQGTGAADDSGLPNDRFFAVRPEGSVSTLKIQRTERGDSAVYLCASSPGAGPPYNEQFFGPGTRLTVL.

The chain couples TRBV6-1 to TRBJ1-2, with TRBD1 matching 8 bases. The germline CDR1 and CDR2 sequences are MNHNS and SASEGT. V was clipped by 6 bases and J by 3 bases; unmatched bases: 12. CDR3 length: 16 residues. The DNA of the CDR3 is TGTGCCAGCAGCGAAATTAAGGGCAGGGGGCACTATGGCTACACCTTC. Protein sequence: CASSEIKGRGHYGYTF.

This chain joins TRBV7-2 and TRBJ1-1; possible D gene TRBD1, 6 bases. Trimming left V 4 bases short and J 1 base short, with 7 bases between. The CDR3 spans 13 residues. Germline V lookup: CDR1 SGHTA, CDR2 FQGNSA. CDR3 sequence (DNA): TGTGCCAGCAGCTCCAGGGGGAACACTGAAGCTTTCTTT. Translating it yields CASSSRGNTEAFF. Together with reference TRBV7-2 and TRBJ1-1, the CDR3 gives the full variable domain: GAGVSQSPSNKVTEKGKDVELRCDPISGHTALYWYRQSLGQGLEFLIYFQGNSAPDKSGLPSDRFSAERTGGSVSTLTIQRTQQEDSAVYLCASSSRGNTEAFFGQGTRLTVV.

The chain carries TRBV18 and TRBJ1-1; D is perhaps TRBD1 (5 bases). The germline V gene has CDR1 KGHSH and CDR2 LQKENI. The CDR3 totals 17 residues. The ends were cut back, 3 bases at V and 0 bases at J, with 17 bases in the middle. Here the CDR3 DNA reads TGTGCCAGCTCACCCCGCCCCGGGGGACCAATGAACACTGAAGCTTTCTTT. It specifies CASSPRPGGPMNTEAFF.